This T cell receptor beta chain was identified in a study of identical twins. Findings of the study overall: Alpha sequences that were out-of-frame and twin-shared showed an excess of low generation probability.

Note on this clonotype: Its antigen is unidentified.

This CDR3 contains 11 residues. V lost 6 bases and J lost 6, with 6 bases in between. Germline-derived CDR1 and CDR2 are MNHEY and SVGAGI. A universal primer site was added by template switching, and unique molecular identifiers were carried by the cDNA. TCRdb independently ran MiXCR on the 5' RACE reads; one entry per CDR3 protein. The table records about 890,000 distinct CDR3 sequences, roughly 12% of them present only once. The same data also contributed to another study, on yellow fever vaccine responses in identical twins.

The chain is built from TRBV6-5 and TRBJ2-1; no clear D. The sequencing sample was made of PBMCs. The clonotype originates from a woman aged 18-30 years in good health. CDR3 amino acids: CASRRINEQFF. The CDR3 DNA reads TGTGCCAGCAGGCGAATCAATGAGCAGTTCTTC.